This entry describes one T cell receptor beta chain. What it binds is not known. The entry originates in a study of CD8 T cells in ankylosing spondylitis. Study findings and constraints: According to the report, clones linked to the disease were significantly enriched in matched synovial fluid samples taken from ankylosing spondylitis patients. In ankylosing spondylitis blood, a motif of roughly eight highly homologous TCR beta variants appeared characteristic.

CDR1 and CDR2 from the germline V gene are MNHEY and SVGAGI. This CDR3 is built from 12 residues. V was pared by 6 bases and J by 2 bases, with 1 base of the junction left unmatched. Making the TCR beta libraries involved quantitative 5'-RACE with molecular barcodes. TCRdb reprocessed the 5' RACE reads with MiXCR, giving one entry per CDR3 protein. The sample includes roughly 200,000 distinct CDR3 sequences, about 26% of them seen just once. The sequenced sample consisted of blood, either unsorted or a sorted T cell fraction (not recorded which). This receptor was identified in a male donor with ankylosing spondylitis or in good health (not recorded which). This chain joins TRBV6-5 and TRBJ2-7; 7 nucleotides line up with TRBD2. CDR3 residues: CASRGGAYEQYF. The CDR3 nucleotides are TGTGCCAGCAGGGGAGGGGCCTACGAGCAGTACTTC.